The 3 T cell receptor beta chains presented below share a single source sample, sequenced in a study of identical twins. TCRdb re-called the 5' RACE reads through MiXCR, storing one row per CDR3 protein. The sample yields about 340,000 distinct CDR3 sequences, 9% to 10% seen once. The specimen was naive T cells sorted from blood. Source of these receptors: a woman aged 45-60 years in good health.

The chain employs TRBV7-9 and TRBJ1-2; D might be TRBD1 (6 bases). Germline CDR1 is SEHNR and CDR2 is FQNEAQ (reference sequence). The CDR3 runs 14 residues. V shed 1 base and J shed 5 bases, with 11 bases lying between them. CDR3 region: CASSLGLDRYGYTF. CDR3 nucleotides: TGTGCCAGCAGCTTAGGTTTGGACAGATATGGCTACACCTTC.

This chain links TRBV5-1 with TRBJ2-1; 8 bases line up with TRBD2. The junction had 11 bases not matched to a gene; V was cut back by 0 bases and J by 6 bases. CDR1 SGHRS and CDR2 YFSETQ come from the germline V gene. CDR3 length equals 17 residues. Here the CDR3 reads CASSLAVGTSGGNEQFF. The CDR3 coding sequence is TGCGCCAGCAGCTTGGCCGTCGGGACTAGTGGGGGCAATGAGCAGTTCTTC.

This chain links TRBV29-1 with TRBJ2-5; unclear D gene. The CDR3 contains 12 residues. Germline V gene lookup returns CDR1 SQVTM and CDR2 ANQGSEA. V dropped 6 bases and J dropped 5 bases, with 13 bases sitting between them. CDR3 protein: CSVIEYGETQYF. As DNA, the CDR3 is TGCAGCGTGATTGAGTACGGTGAGACCCAGTACTTC. The full variable domain, completed using reference TRBV29-1 and TRBJ2-5, is SAVISQKPSRDICQRGTSLTIQCQVDSQVTMMFWYRQQPGQSLTLIATANQGSEATYESGFVIDKFPISRPNLTFSTLTVSNMSPEDSSIYLCSVIEYGETQYFGPGTRLLVL.